The T cell receptor (beta chain) under discussion was sequenced for a study of blood T cell repertoires in COVID-19 (dated by TCRdb to the early 2020s). General notes on the study: Samples covering the acute and convalescent phases of COVID-19 were provided by collaborators in the United States, Italy and Spain. The material from the prospective study consisted of cDNA or gDNA derived from T cells, B-cell-depleted T cells, or PBMCs. The dataset comprised deeply sampled blood TCRbeta repertoires from subjects exposed to, actively infected with, or recovered from COVID-19. The repertoires were released in a freely available public database meant as a resource for research on the immune response to SARS-CoV-2. The samples were drawn from the first 160 participants of the ongoing ImmuneRACE study and from under 1,500 subjects provided by 6 global collaborators. Sample metadata almost always included a de-identified subject ID, COVID-19 status, age in years and sex. Where HLA class I and class II types were available, the types were taken from metadata supplied by the sample provider, not from assay-based typing. Here is what the overall study found, with its caveats: How much clinical and demographic metadata was included differed by source and by participant, and the metadata was provided uncurated.

As for this clone: Its antigen is unknown. Base qualities are missing; no much larger clone stands one base away.

TCRbeta CDR3 regions were amplified from genomic DNA using the immunoSEQ Assay, a bias-controlled multiplex PCR. Per the original workflow: Nucleated cell counts per sample were estimated from amplification of reference gene primers within the assay. To quantify the absolute abundance of each unique TCRbeta CDR3 rearrangement, sequence reads were collapsed and filtered. For each sample, productive Simpson clonality was calculated as the square root of Simpson's diversity index over productive rearrangements. TCRdb mirrors the immuneACCESS table, restricted to in-frame sequences. Some clones are absent from its copies; in checked studies, under half trace to an unresolved V gene, and the reason for the others is unknown. The V and J calls and clone size are taken from that table; D and trimming were inferred from the DNA. Within this sample are 150,000 to 200,000 clones, with 80% of them counted one time only. The leading ten clones occupy around an eighth of the sample.

In the prospective study, participants were roughly 18 to 89 years old, resided in about two dozen geographic areas of the United States, and were enrolled through a virtual design. Cohort assignment in the prospective study relied on participant-reported clinical history from a screening survey and a study questionnaire. A participant counted as exposed if, within 2 weeks of entering the study, that participant had been in contact with someone who had a PCR-confirmed or clinician-diagnosed COVID-19 case. Mobile phlebotomists in the prospective study collected whole blood, serum and a nasopharyngeal or oropharyngeal swab from every participant. Over a 2-month period, participants in the prospective study had the option of providing additional blood draws and questionnaires. Before DNA extraction, prospective study blood samples were shipped either frozen or at room temperature. Reading the germline V gene gives CDR1 MNHNS and CDR2 SASEGT. At the junction V is shortened by 0 bases and J by 5 bases, with 10 bases in between. From the cysteine up to the phenylalanine, the CDR3 has a length of 15 residues. Of the read, only the CDR3 DNA is kept; its 45 bases are in frame from base 1.

The sample was PBMCs or T cells enriched from blood (not recorded which). The source of this sequence is a man in his sixties who had been exposed to COVID-19. The chain uses TRBV6-1 and TRBJ1-4; perhaps TRBD1 is the D gene, with 5 bases matching. The CDR3 reads CASSEARQRNEKLFF. The DNA reads as follows: TGTGCCAGCAGTGAAGCACGACAGCGAAATGAAAAACTGTTTTTT.